Given below is one T cell receptor (beta chain) in context. Its antigen is still unknown. No clone much larger than this one lies a single base away; base qualities are absent. CDR1 is given as MGHRA and CDR2 as YSYEKL, both from the germline V gene. V is clipped by 4 bases and J by 6 bases, and the sequence between their germline boundaries is 23 bases long. From cysteine to phenylalanine, the CDR3 is 17 amino acids long. The DNA shown is the 51-base CDR3, in frame from base 1. Library preparation employed 5' RACE. Sequenced on an Illumina HiSeq 2500. The second PCR ran for about 7 to 11 cycles and used a J-beta primer mix along with a sample-barcoded 5' primer. A unique molecular identifier was introduced onto each TCR beta cDNA molecule by a template-switch 5' adaptor carrying 12 random nucleotides. Each sample yielded at least 2.5 million CDR3-containing paired-end reads. All of the RNA was converted into first-strand cDNA using the Mint cDNA synthesis kit, with a TRBC-specific oligonucleotide serving as the primer. Following uracil-DNA glycosylase treatment, all cDNA underwent a first 18-cycle PCR with the universal primers M1SS and BC2_uni_R. The original methods were these. For normalization, 1 million high-quality reads were randomly selected from each sample, with every read carrying a distinct molecular identifier. Instead of being binned into consensus sequences, reads that shared molecular identifiers were thrown out. CDR3 identification, clonotype clustering and error correction used MiTCR with a Q25 quality threshold and the strictest error-elimination algorithm. Lower-bound total TCR beta diversity was estimated with a nonparametric unseen species model using Euler transformation. TCRdb reprocessing: public reads trimmed at Q25 with fastp, clones called with MiXCR, in-frame beta chains kept. Every distinct CDR3 protein forms one entry, paired with its most common genes and DNA. TCRdb assigned the V and J calls; the authors' analysis was not used. The sample includes 800,000 to 950,000 distinct CDR3 sequences, with around 49% observed a single time. Clones ranked in the top ten supply around 15% of the sample.

This record belongs to a study of blood T cells in healthy people across ages (dated by TCRdb to between 2014 and 2016). Study-wide context: Template switching captured roughly one uniquely barcoded TCR beta cDNA molecule per two T cells in model experiments. To track age-related changes in TCR beta repertoire diversity, the study relied on deep sequencing normalized with unique cDNA molecular identifiers. Four age groups were formed from the donors: young (average 16 years), middle-aged (more than 35), aged (roughly 59) and long-lived (82). To avoid experimental bias, donors of different ages were randomly spread across the sequencing lanes. Two additional independent replicas of 1 million unique cDNA reads from the same blood draw were analyzed for two donors (one aged 18 to 30 and one aged 80 or older).

On the study overall, not on this receptor specifically: Donor CMV infection status was unknown, potentially confounding age-related changes in expanded clonotypes. Conclusive comparison of naive and antigen-experienced compartments was prevented by the profiling of bulk unsorted PBMCs. Total diversity estimates from one million sequenced T cells were considered lower bounds and underestimates. A strong correlation was found between observed TCR beta diversity and the percentage of naive T cells measured by flow cytometry. As age increased, observed TCR beta diversity per million T cells dropped in a roughly linear way, and a significant reduction was already evident by age around 41. The long-lived group showed more naive CD4+ T cells, fewer expanded clones and increased TCR diversity than the aged group, suggesting age selection.

Systemically healthy Caucasian individuals from Russia, roughly 40 in total and aged 6 to 90 years, were included as donors. Approximately 11 milliliters of peripheral blood were drawn from each donor into EDTA-treated Vacutainer tubes. PBMCs were isolated by Ficoll-Paque density-gradient centrifugation, with at least 7 million obtained per sample. Trizol reagent was used to extract total RNA from the PBMCs, yielding at least 5.5 micrograms per sample. The percentages of naive CD45RAhigh/CD27high T cells were determined by flow cytometry on a PBMC aliquot from every donor. The sequenced sample consisted of blood. The V and J segments used are TRBV4-1 and TRBJ2-3; tentative D gene TRBD2, with 6 bases matching. This sequence originates from a man under 40 in good health. The DNA sequence is given as TGCGCCAGCAGCCTAAAGAGGCGGGGAACCAAGGGGGATACGCAGTATTTT. This encodes CASSLKRRGTKGDTQYF.